The next 25 T cell receptor beta chains were all read from a single sample in a study of T cell repertoires in cytomegalovirus infection (dated by TCRdb to between 2018 and 2020). What the treatment or condition label conveys for this sample: in vitro stimulation with specific CMV peptide epitopes to enrich CMV-specific T cells. No antigens are known for them. Sequencing took place on an Illumina HiSeq 1500. TCRdb reran the public reads through fastp at Q25 and MiXCR, keeping productive beta chains. Each CDR3 protein appears once, grouped with its most common genes and DNA. Present in this sample are about 24,000 distinct CDR3 sequences, around 21% of which were seen just once. The top ten clonotypes cover around 93% of the sample. The source was CD8+ T cells from cultured PBMCs, collected from culture after CMV antigen stimulation. The source is a human donor in good health (CMV status not recorded). Some clones in this sample may be carry-over from other donors' samples.

The chain joins TRBV10-3 to TRBJ1-1; 7 positions match TRBD1. Germline V gene data show CDR1 as ENHRY and CDR2 as SYGVKD. The CDR3 contains 18 residues. V shed 3 bases and J 6 bases; nucleotides not matched to a gene: 19. The CDR3 region has the DNA TGTGCCATCAGTGACCGAGACAGGGCTTTTATCTTAAGGGCTGAAGCTTTCTTT. Protein product: CAISDRDRAFILRAEAFF.

This rearrangement joins TRBV29-1 to TRBJ2-1; TRBD1 matches 9 bases. Germline V gene lookup returns CDR1 SQVTM and CDR2 ANQGSEA. The CDR3 is 15 amino acids. The ends lost 6 bases at V and 15 bases at J; junction bases unmatched: 21. CDR3 DNA sequence: TGCAGCGTGAAGGGGGAATGGGACAGGGAACATGAGGTGTTCTTC. Translated, it gives CSVKGEWDREHEVFF.

The chain carries TRBV5-6 and TRBJ1-2; tentative D call: TRBD1 (5 bases). This CDR3 has 16 residues. The germline V gene has CDR1 SGHDT and CDR2 YYEEEE. Trimming cost V 0 bases and J 3 bases, with 15 bases left between them. The CDR3, as DNA: TGTGCCAGCAGCTTGGTCCCTGGCGGGGACGACTATGGCTACACCTTC. Its translation is CASSLVPGGDDYGYTF.

The gene calls are TRBV2 and TRBJ2-6; 9 positions agree with TRBD1. Per germline, CDR1 SNHLY and CDR2 FYNNEI. Unmatched junction bases numbered 5, after V lost 2 bases and J lost 0 bases. This CDR3 region has 18 residues. CDR3 DNA: TGTGCCAGCAGTGAAACGAGACAGGGGGTCTCTGGGGCCAACGTCCTGACTTTC. Translation: CASSETRQGVSGANVLTF.

The rearrangement joins TRBV20-1 to TRBJ2-5; 11 bases fit TRBD2. The V and J ends lost 6 bases and 0 bases, in that order; junction bases with no gene match: 6. Germline values: CDR1 DFQATT, CDR2 SNEGSKA (reference sequence). CDR3 length: 15 residues. The chain's CDR3 is CSAPIAGGDQETQYF. The CDR3 DNA sequence: TGCAGTGCGCCCATAGCGGGGGGGGACCAAGAGACCCAGTACTTC.

In this sample, this clonotype turned up a few times. The chain employs TRBV6-2 or TRBV6-3 and TRBJ1-1; 10 bases are a match to TRBD1. The CDR3 covers 15 residues. In germline, CDR1 is MNHEY, CDR2 SVGEGT. After removal of 6 bases from V and 4 bases from J, the junction contained 8 bases not matched to a gene. The CDR3 sequence: CASSWDRGSTTEAFF. The CDR3 nucleotides read TGTGCCAGCAGCTGGGACAGGGGTTCGACCACTGAAGCTTTCTTT.

This clonotype was recorded a few times. The V gene is TRBV3-1, the J gene TRBJ2-7, with D perhaps TRBD2 (5 bases). V shed 4 bases and J shed 6 bases, with 22 bases lying between them. The CDR3 is 16 residues long. Per germline, CDR1 LGHDT and CDR2 YNNKEL (reference sequence). The CDR3 region has the DNA TGTGCCAGCAGCCTAGAAATCGGGAATACCCTCAGCGAGCAGTACTTC. This translates into CASSLEIGNTLSEQYF.

This clonotype was seen only a few times. The chain is built from TRBV27 and TRBJ1-2; D unresolved. The CDR3 runs to 16 residues. With 6 bases removed from V and 6 bases from J, the gap between germline ends came to 23 bases. CDR1 and CDR2 from the germline V gene are MNHEY and SMNVEV (reference sequence). The CDR3 protein is CASSPIQMLRLDGYTF. The CDR3 nucleotides are TGTGCCAGCAGCCCTATTCAGATGCTCAGACTAGATGGCTACACCTTC.

This rearrangement joins TRBV24-1 to TRBJ2-5; unclear D gene. Trimming took off 4 bases at V and 7 bases at J, with 9 bases between the two ends. The germline gives CDR1 KGHDR, CDR2 SFDVKD. The CDR3 is 12 amino acids. The CDR3 region has the DNA TGTGCCACCAGTGACCCTTCGGGGACCCAGTACTTC. Translation gives CATSDPSGTQYF.

This clonotype was observed a few times. The CDR3 sequence: CASSPDRDTGELFF. CDR3 coding DNA: TGCGCCAGCAGCCCGGACAGGGACACCGGGGAGCTGTTTTTT. The V and J genes are TRBV4-1 and TRBJ2-2; 8 nucleotides match TRBD1. The germline CDR1 and CDR2 sequences are MGHRA and YSYEKL. The J segment lost 3 bases and the V segment lost 4 bases, leaving 1 base of the junction unmatched. The length of the CDR3 is 14 residues.

There are a few counts of this clonotype. The chain recombines TRBV6-6 with TRBJ2-1; TRBD2 is a possible D gene (5 bases). The CDR3 sequence is 18 residues long. Germline V lookup: CDR1 MNHNY, CDR2 SVGAGI (reference sequence). Trimming removed 0 bases at V and 3 bases at J, with 18 bases between. CDR3 sequence: CASSYSMRADQNYNEQFF. As DNA, the CDR3 is TGTGCCAGCAGTTACTCGATGAGGGCGGACCAAAACTACAATGAGCAGTTCTTC.

The rearrangement links TRBV2 to TRBJ1-2; tentative D call: TRBD1 (5 bases). V lost 3 bases to trimming and J lost 7 bases, with 18 bases between them. The CDR3 has 15 amino acids. Germline V lookup: CDR1 SNHLY, CDR2 FYNNEI. The CDR3 reads CASSDGGARGSGYTF. CDR3 bases: TGTGCCAGCAGTGATGGAGGGGCAAGGGGTAGTGGCTACACCTTC. The variable domain in full, completed from reference TRBV2 and TRBJ1-2, reads EPEVTQTPSHQVTQMGQEVILRCVPISNHLYFYWYRQILGQKVEFLVSFYNNEISEKSEIFDDQFSVERPDGSNFTLKIRSTKLEDSAMYFCASSDGGARGSGYTFGSGTRLTVV.

This clonotype appeared a few times. The chain recombines TRBV7-6 with TRBJ1-5; D is ambiguous. V lost 5 bases and J 7 bases, leaving 18 bases between the germline ends. The germline V gene encodes CDR1 SGHVS and CDR2 FNYEAQ. The CDR3 is 15 residues long. This CDR3 is CASSLEIGIRQPQHF. As DNA, the CDR3 is TGTGCCAGCAGCCTGGAGATCGGCATTAGGCAGCCCCAGCATTTT.

The chain joins TRBV4-2 to TRBJ2-7; D ambiguous. Germline V gives CDR1 LGHNA, CDR2 YNFKEQ. Between the trimmed V and J ends, which lost 0 bases and 5 bases, there was a span of 5 bases. CDR3 length: 12 residues. Here the CDR3 reads CASSQDGDEQYF. The CDR3 region has the DNA TGTGCCAGCAGCCAAGATGGCGACGAGCAGTACTTC.

The rearrangement uses TRBV10-3 and TRBJ1-5; 9 nucleotides match TRBD1. This CDR3 spans 14 amino acids. Germline CDR1 reads ENHRY; CDR2 reads SYGVKD. Trimming removed 0 bases from V and 9 bases from J; junction bases left unmatched: 3. CDR3 loop: CAISESGQGGPQHF. The CDR3 DNA reads TGTGCCATCAGTGAGTCGGGACAGGGAGGGCCCCAGCATTTT.

This clonotype was found a few times. This chain joins TRBV4-1 and TRBJ2-3; D unclear. Between the trimmed V and J ends, which lost 4 bases and 8 bases, there was a span of 13 bases. From germline, CDR1 is MGHRA and CDR2 YSYEKL. This CDR3 spans 13 amino acids. In DNA, the CDR3 is TGCGCCAGCAGCCTCAGGAACACGGGTACGCAGTATTTT. This sequence encodes CASSLRNTGTQYF.

Remarks on this clonotype: At one end the junction does not follow the germline gene, possibly because of a read error. This rearrangement joins TRBV28 to TRBJ2-7; 8 positions match TRBD1. The CDR3 has 15 residues. CDR1 MDHEN and CDR2 SYDVKM come from the germline V gene. CDR3 sequence (DNA): TGTACCAGCAGTCTACGGACAGGGCGCTCCTACGAGCAGTACTTC. Encoded protein: CTSSLRTGRSYEQYF.

This clonotype was seen a few times. This chain uses TRBV7-9 with TRBJ2-7, with D possibly matching TRBD2 (5 bases). V lost 1 base and J lost 2, with 15 bases in between. This CDR3 has 16 residues. The germline gives CDR1 SEHNR, CDR2 FQNEAQ (reference sequence). The DNA of the CDR3 is TGTGCCAGCAGCTTAGACGCGGGCTTCGCTCCCTACGAGCAGTACTTC. Translating it yields CASSLDAGFAPYEQYF.

This clonotype was seen a few times. The J gene is TRBJ1-1, the V gene TRBV14; D not resolved. Germline V gives CDR1 SGHDN, CDR2 FVKESK. The CDR3 contains 12 residues. The V end lost 3 bases, the J end lost 5 bases, and 7 bases lay between the germline ends. CDR3 nucleotide sequence: TGTGCCAGCAGCCACCAGGTTACTGAAGCTTTCTTT. It is translated as CASSHQVTEAFF.

The gene calls are TRBV19 and TRBJ1-4; D unclear. The CDR3 runs 11 residues. V was clipped by 5 bases and J by 8 bases, with 6 bases between them. CDR1 LNHDA and CDR2 SQIVND come from the germline V gene (reference sequence). The CDR3: CASSEEEKLFF. The CDR3 nucleotides are TGTGCCAGTAGTGAAGAGGAAAAACTGTTTTTT.

This chain connects TRBV2 to TRBJ2-7; D is perhaps TRBD1 (6 bases). V lost 0 bases and J 2 bases, leaving 11 bases between the germline ends. Per germline, CDR1 SNHLY and CDR2 FYNNEI. The CDR3 has 15 residues. CDR3 protein: CASSEAPQGAYEQYF. For the CDR3, the DNA is TGTGCCAGCAGTGAAGCGCCACAGGGTGCCTACGAGCAGTACTTC.

This clonotype was observed a few times. The V call is TRBV19, the J call TRBJ2-7, with D hard to call. Trimming shortened V by 3 bases and J by 5 bases, and 14 bases separated the two germline ends. Germline assignment: CDR1 LNHDA and CDR2 SQIVND (reference sequence). This CDR3 is built from 14 residues. DNA for the CDR3: TGTGCCAGTAGTATCCGGACGTCAGGCGACGAGCAGTACTTC. Its protein product is CASSIRTSGDEQYF.

This clonotype was counted at least ten times. V gene TRBV7-6 combines with J gene TRBJ1-6; D uncertain. The CDR3 length is 15 residues. The germline gives CDR1 SGHVS, CDR2 FNYEAQ. V dropped 3 bases and J dropped 2 bases, with 8 bases sitting between them. The CDR3, as DNA: TGTGCCAGCAGCTTGTACAGCACCTATAATTCACCCCTCCACTTT. This translates into CASSLYSTYNSPLHF.

The rearrangement joins TRBV10-3 to TRBJ2-1; 9 positions match TRBD1. Germline V lookup: CDR1 ENHRY, CDR2 SYGVKD. The junction had 5 bases not matched to a gene; V was cut back by 7 bases and J by 4 bases. The CDR3 has 14 amino acids. The CDR3 sequence is CAITGDREYNEQFF. In nucleotides, the CDR3 is TGTGCCATCACGGGGGACAGGGAATACAATGAGCAGTTCTTC.

The rearrangement joins TRBV7-3 to TRBJ1-1, with 7 bases fitting TRBD1. The CDR3 extends over 14 amino acids. The J segment lost 5 bases and the V segment lost 6 bases, leaving 9 bases of the junction unmatched. Germline lookup yields CDR1 SGHTA and CDR2 FQGTGA. This CDR3 reads CASSPGATGTEAFF. The CDR3 bases are TGTGCCAGCAGTCCTGGGGCGACAGGGACTGAAGCTTTCTTT. Complete variable domain (other parts from reference TRBV7-3 and TRBJ1-1): GAGVSQTPSNKVTEKGKYVELRCDPISGHTALYWYRQSLGQGPEFLIYFQGTGAADDSGLPNDRFFAVRPEGSVSTLKIQRTERGDSAVYLCASSPGATGTEAFFGQGTRLTVV.